Below are 16 T cell receptor beta chains sequenced from a single sample in a study of blood T cells in healthy people across ages (dated by TCRdb to 2014 to 2015). Library preparation was by 5' RACE. The instrument given in TCRdb is Illumina HiSeq 2500. A second PCR of about 6 to 11 cycles was performed with a sample-barcoded 5' primer and a J-beta primer mix. TCRdb took the public reads, trimmed them with fastp at Q25, ran MiXCR for clone calling and kept in-frame beta chains. Under each unique CDR3 protein, matching rows form one entry showing the most common genes and DNA. The sample contains about 640,000 distinct CDR3 sequences, about 28% of them found a single time. Roughly 14% of the sample is taken by the ten largest. Sequences were obtained from blood. The source of these receptors is a woman aged 80 or older in good health.

This clonotype was seen a handful of times. The rearrangement joins TRBV25-1 to TRBJ2-5, with D uncertain. This CDR3 is built from 15 residues. Germline V CDR1 and CDR2: MGHDK, SYGVNS. The V end was cut by 2 bases, the J end by 11 bases, with 21 bases between. The CDR3 DNA sequence: TGTGCCAGCAGTGAAACCCACACCCCTCTCAATGAGCAGTACTTC. It is translated as CASSETHTPLNEQYF.

For this clonotype: This may arise from a read error, as a much more abundant clone is one base away. The chain combines TRBV3-1 with TRBJ2-6; 8 bases fit TRBD1. The CDR3 loop spans 22 amino acids. CDR1 and CDR2 (germline): LGHDT, YNNKEL (reference sequence). CDR3 residues: CASSQGFGFRGLLSSGADVLTF. The CDR3 bases are TGTGCCAGCAGCCAAGGGTTCGGATTCAGGGGGCTTCTCTCTAGTGGGGCCGACGTCCTGACTTTC.

This clonotype was counted between two and nine times. This rearrangement joins TRBV5-1 to TRBJ1-1; D remains ambiguous. Germline V gene sequence: CDR1 SGHRS, CDR2 YFSETQ. The V gene lost 4 bases and the J gene lost 0 bases, with 13 bases spanning the gap. This CDR3 contains 15 residues. The CDR3 region has the DNA TGCGCCAGCAGCACACGGTCCGGCCTGAACACTGAAGCTTTCTTT. This sequence encodes CASSTRSGLNTEAFF.

This clonotype has ten or more counts. The rearrangement joins TRBV6-6 to TRBJ1-2, with D perhaps TRBD1 (6 bases). There are 13 residues in the CDR3. Trimming left V 6 bases short and J 4 bases short, with 12 bases between. CDR1 MNHNY and CDR2 SVGAGI come from the germline V gene (reference sequence). In DNA, the CDR3 is TGTGCCAGCAGCATGGACAGTAGCTATGGCTACACCTTC. It yields the protein CASSMDSSYGYTF.

This clonotype showed up many times. This chain links TRBV6-5 with TRBJ2-7, with TRBD2 identical over 16 bases. Germline CDR1 is MNHEY and CDR2 is SVGAGI. Trimming at V came to 2 bases and at J to 4 bases, leaving 2 bases not matched to a gene. This CDR3 has 16 residues. The CDR3 DNA sequence: TGTGCCAGCAGTTACCTGGGACTAGCGGGGGGGTACGAGCAGTACTTC. Protein: CASSYLGLAGGYEQYF.

This clonotype was seen many times. The CDR3 reads CASSLSTGHNNSPLHF. CDR3 sequence (DNA): TGTGCCAGCAGCTTGTCCACGGGACACAATAATTCACCCCTCCACTTT. The chain links TRBV5-4 to TRBJ1-6; a weak D match, TRBD1 (6 bases). The CDR3 sequence is 16 residues long. CDR1 and CDR2 (germline): SGHNT, YYREEE (reference sequence). V lost 1 base and J lost 5, with 13 bases in between.

A word on this clonotype: This may come from a read error, since a much larger clone is one base off. This chain uses TRBV12-3 or TRBV12-4 with TRBJ2-1, with a possible D match to TRBD1 (5 bases). The last part of the DNA fits TRBJ2-7 better; the J call may be wrong. The CDR3 covers 14 residues. CDR3 region: CASSYRSPYNEQYF. DNA of the CDR3: TGTGCCAGCAGTTACAGGAGCCCCTACAATGAGCAGTACTTC.

In its sample, this clonotype was seen many times. This sequence joins TRBV5-1 and TRBJ2-7; 9 bases agree with TRBD1. The ends lost 0 bases at V and 3 bases at J; junction bases unmatched: 4. The CDR3 spans 15 residues. Germline V gene lookup returns CDR1 SGHRS and CDR2 YFSETQ. CDR3 coding DNA: TGCGCCAGCAGCTTGGTACAGGGGGCTAACTACGAGCAGTACTTC. Amino acids: CASSLVQGANYEQYF.

V usage is TRBV4-1 and J usage is TRBJ1-2, with 10 nucleotides matching TRBD1. The V segment lost 6 bases and the J segment 8 bases; nucleotides outside the gene matches: 9. Germline CDR1 reads MGHRA; CDR2 reads YSYEKL. This CDR3 has 14 amino acids. The CDR3 coding sequence is TGCGCCAGCAGTCTGGACAGGGGGGGCCGGGGCTACACCTTC. Translated: CASSLDRGGRGYTF.

This clonotype was detected a few times. This chain joins TRBV6-2 or TRBV6-3 and TRBJ1-1; unclear D gene. The CDR3 is 13 residues long. V was trimmed by 6 bases and J by 5 bases, leaving 13 bases between them. From germline, CDR1 is MNHEY and CDR2 SVGEGT. The CDR3 sequence is CASSSPVRTEAFF. CDR3 sequence (DNA): TGTGCCAGCAGCTCCCCCGTACGGACTGAAGCTTTCTTT.

This clonotype has just one count. V and J are TRBV20-1 and TRBJ2-7; D is undetermined. The length of the CDR3 is 13 residues. Germline V gene sequence: CDR1 DFQATT, CDR2 SNEGSKA (reference sequence). CDR3 sequence (DNA): TGCAGCCGAACAGACCTCCGTTACTACGAGCAGTACTTC. It encodes CSRTDLRYYEQYF.

This clonotype was seen more than once but under ten times. The chain couples TRBV5-1 to TRBJ1-2; D is unclear. V lost 0 bases to trimming and J lost 2 bases, with 8 bases between them. Germline values: CDR1 SGHRS, CDR2 YFSETQ. This CDR3 is built from 14 residues. The CDR3 DNA reads TGCGCCAGCAGCTTGGGTCCCAGGAACTATGGCTACACCTTC. This codes for CASSLGPRNYGYTF.

V is TRBV4-1 and J is TRBJ2-1; D may be TRBD2 (6 bases). Looked up from germline, CDR1 is MGHRA and CDR2 is YSYEKL. This CDR3 has 15 amino acids. Trimming pared 0 bases from V and 8 bases from J, leaving 14 bases between. CDR3 in amino acids: CASSQDTQEGDEQFF. The CDR3 bases are TGCGCCAGCAGCCAAGATACCCAGGAGGGCGATGAGCAGTTCTTC.

The chain combines TRBV3-1 with TRBJ2-3, with 10 bases lining up with TRBD2. Germline lookup yields CDR1 LGHDT and CDR2 YNNKEL (reference sequence). This CDR3 is built from 17 residues. V dropped 6 bases and J dropped 6; count of bases not matched to a gene: 15. CDR3 sequence (DNA): TGTGCCAGCAGAAATAGACTAGCGGGTACTAAATCGGATACGCAGTATTTT. Translated: CASRNRLAGTKSDTQYF.

This clonotype has ten or more counts. V and J are TRBV10-3 and TRBJ1-6; D not certain. The germline V gene has CDR1 ENHRY and CDR2 SYGVKD. The length of the CDR3 is 13 residues. V was clipped by 2 bases and J by 9 bases, with 8 bases between them. The CDR3 reads CAISEMRSSPLHF. The CDR3 DNA follows: TGTGCCATCAGTGAGATGAGGAGTTCACCCCTCCACTTT.

This clonotype was found a few times. This sequence joins TRBV6-5 and TRBJ1-1; D not certain. The CDR3 has 14 residues. V was trimmed by 0 bases and J by 6 bases, leaving 11 bases between them. Per germline, CDR1 MNHEY and CDR2 SVGAGI. The CDR3, as DNA: TGTGCCAGCAGTTACTCTACTGGCAACTCTGAAGCTTTCTTT. Amino acid sequence: CASSYSTGNSEAFF.